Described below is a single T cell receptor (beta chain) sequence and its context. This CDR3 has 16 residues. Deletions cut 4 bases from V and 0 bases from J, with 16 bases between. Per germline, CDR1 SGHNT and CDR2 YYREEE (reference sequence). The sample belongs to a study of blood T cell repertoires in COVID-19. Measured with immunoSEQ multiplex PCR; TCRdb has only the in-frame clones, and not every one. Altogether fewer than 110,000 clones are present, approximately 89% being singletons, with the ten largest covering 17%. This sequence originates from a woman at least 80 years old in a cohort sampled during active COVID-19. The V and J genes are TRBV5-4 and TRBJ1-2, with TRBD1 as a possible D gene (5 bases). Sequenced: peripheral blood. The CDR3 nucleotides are TGTGCCAGCAGCCCCGAAGGGGCAGTCCCTAACTATGGCTACACCTTC. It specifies CASSPEGAVPNYGYTF.